These T cell receptor beta chains were read from a single sample in a study of blood T cells in healthy people across ages. TCRdb reprocessed the 5' RACE reads via MiXCR and lists one record per CDR3 protein. This sample yields about 680,000 distinct CDR3 sequences, of which about half are seen a single time; around a third belongs to the top ten. Sequenced material: blood. The receptors here all came from an older woman in good health. CDR3s include the opening cysteine and the closing phenylalanine or tryptophan. The D gene is left open where the match is weak. Size is omitted from some rows. Given values are once, few, many or a class for expanded clones.

TRBV29-1	.	.	TRBJ2-7	CSVVAAHSYEQYF	TGCAGCGTTGTGGCAGCTCACTCCTACGAGCAGTACTTC
TRBV21-1	.	once	TRBJ2-1	CASSKGGPERTYNEQFF	TGTGCCAGCAGCAAAGGGGGCCCGGAGCGTACCTACAATGAGCAGTTCTTC
TRBV10-3	.	.	TRBJ2-7	CAISDSLAFLQREQYF	TGTGCCATCAGTGACAGTCTAGCGTTCCTTCAAAGGGAGCAGTACTTC
TRBV9	.	.	TRBJ2-1	CASSTGDPLLRQFF	TGTGCCAGCAGTACGGGGGACCCCTTACTCCGGCAGTTCTTC
TRBV5-1	.	few	TRBJ2-5	CASSYGGQETQYF	TGCGCCAGCAGCTATGGAGGGCAAGAGACCCAGTACTTC
TRBV7-2	.	.	TRBJ2-2	CASSSTITGELFF	TGTGCCAGCAGCTCGACAATCACCGGGGAGCTGTTTTTT
TRBV29-1	TRBD2	.	TRBJ2-1	CSVYHRTSSLEQFF	TGCAGCGTCTACCATAGGACTAGTTCTTTAGAGCAGTTCTTC
TRBV28	.	few	TRBJ2-1	CASSYRGGGYNEQFF	TGTGCCAGCAGTTACAGGGGCGGGGGCTACAATGAGCAGTTCTTC
TRBV2	.	few	TRBJ2-4	CATILEGEQYF	TGTGCCACCATCCTAGAGGGTGAGCAGTACTTC
TRBV7-9	TRBD1	few	TRBJ2-7	CASSSNRGAYNEQYF	TGTGCCAGCAGCTCTAACAGGGGCGCCTACAATGAGCAGTACTTC
TRBV11-2	.	.	TRBJ2-1	CVSSRPPVEGEQFF	TGTGTCAGCAGCCGCCCTCCGGTAGAGGGTGAGCAGTTCTTC
TRBV27	TRBD2	few	TRBJ2-3	CASRAGGIGGTDTQYF	TGTGCCAGCAGAGCGGGAGGCATTGGAGGGACAGATACGCAGTATTTT
TRBV4-2	TRBD2	.	TRBJ2-1	CASSQASSGGPYNEQFF	TGTGCCAGCAGCCAAGCGTCCAGCGGGGGTCCCTACAATGAGCAGTTCTTC
TRBV29-1	TRBD2	few	TRBJ2-1	CSVGGLADYNEQFF	TGCAGCGTTGGGGGACTAGCAGACTACAATGAGCAGTTCTTC
TRBV28	.	.	TRBJ2-7	CASSLYTESYEQYF	TGTGCCAGCAGTTTATATACAGAGTCCTACGAGCAGTACTTC
TRBV5-1	TRBD1	.	TRBJ2-1	CTSSSGQGTYNEQFF	TGCACCAGCAGCTCAGGACAGGGGACCTACAATGAGCAGTTCTTC
TRBV20-1	TRBD1	.	TRBJ1-2	CSARPGQEGCGYTF	TGCAGTGCTAGACCGGGACAGGAGGGGTGTGGCTACACCTTC
TRBV11-1	TRBD2	.	TRBJ2-5	CASSPQIAGAGEETQYF	TGTGCCAGCAGCCCCCAAATAGCGGGAGCGGGAGAAGAGACCCAGTACTTC
TRBV7-2	TRBD2	many	TRBJ2-1	CASSPRLASGEQFF	TGTGCCAGCAGCCCTCGACTAGCTAGCGGTGAGCAGTTCTTC
TRBV6-6	.	.	TRBJ2-5	CASRLTSGEQYF	TGTGCCAGCAGGCTTACTAGTGGTGAGCAGTACTTC
TRBV30	.	.	TRBJ1-1	CAWSWRNTEAFF	TGTGCCTGGAGTTGGAGGAACACTGAAGCTTTCTTT
TRBV20-1	.	.	TRBJ2-1	CSVDTSYNEQFF	TGCAGTGTTGACACATCCTACAATGAGCAGTTCTTC